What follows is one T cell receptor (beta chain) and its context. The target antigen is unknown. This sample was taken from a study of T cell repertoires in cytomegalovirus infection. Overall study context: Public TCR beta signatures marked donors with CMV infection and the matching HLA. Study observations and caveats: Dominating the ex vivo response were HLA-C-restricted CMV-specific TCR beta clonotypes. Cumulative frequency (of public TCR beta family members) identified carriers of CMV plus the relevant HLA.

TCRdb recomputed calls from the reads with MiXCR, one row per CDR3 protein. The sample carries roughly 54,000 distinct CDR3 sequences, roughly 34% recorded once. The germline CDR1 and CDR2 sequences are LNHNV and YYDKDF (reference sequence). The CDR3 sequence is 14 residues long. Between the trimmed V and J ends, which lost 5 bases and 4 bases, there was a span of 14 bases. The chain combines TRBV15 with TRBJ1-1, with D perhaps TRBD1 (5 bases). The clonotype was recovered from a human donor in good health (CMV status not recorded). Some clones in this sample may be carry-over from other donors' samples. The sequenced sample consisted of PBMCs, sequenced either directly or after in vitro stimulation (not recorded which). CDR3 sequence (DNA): TGTGCCACCAGCGTTAGGGTGGGGGTCACTGAAGCTTTCTTT. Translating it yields CATSVRVGVTEAFF.